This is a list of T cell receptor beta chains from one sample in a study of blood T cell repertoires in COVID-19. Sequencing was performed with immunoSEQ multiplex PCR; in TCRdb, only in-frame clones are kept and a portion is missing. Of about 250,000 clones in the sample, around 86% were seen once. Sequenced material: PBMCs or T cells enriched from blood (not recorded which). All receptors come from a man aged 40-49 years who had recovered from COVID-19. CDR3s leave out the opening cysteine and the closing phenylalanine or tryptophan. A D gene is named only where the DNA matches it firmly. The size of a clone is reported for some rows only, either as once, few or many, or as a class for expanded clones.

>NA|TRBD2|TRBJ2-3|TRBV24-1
ATSGTSGTSTDTQY
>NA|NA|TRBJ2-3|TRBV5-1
ASSLSADTQY
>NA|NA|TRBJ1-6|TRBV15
ATSSGLVPNSPLH
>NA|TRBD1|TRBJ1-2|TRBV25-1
ASSNAGQGNGYT
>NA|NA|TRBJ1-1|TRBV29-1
SVEGRGNTEAF
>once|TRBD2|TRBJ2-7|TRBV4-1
ASSHFSGSPLSSYEQY
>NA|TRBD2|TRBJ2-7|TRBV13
ASSPVGTSGVEQY
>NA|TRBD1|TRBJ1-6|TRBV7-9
ASSFWTGVNSPLH
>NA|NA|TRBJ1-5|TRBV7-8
ASTQDSGNQPQH
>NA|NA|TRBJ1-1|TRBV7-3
ASSLRQDSSEAF
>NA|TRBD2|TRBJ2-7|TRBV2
ASKTSGDPSYEQY
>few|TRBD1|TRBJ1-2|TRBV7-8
ASSSGQGGVGNYGYT
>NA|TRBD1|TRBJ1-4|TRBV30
AWSVRAGGLEKLF
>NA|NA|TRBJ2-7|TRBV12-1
ASSRYRWKYLGHEQY
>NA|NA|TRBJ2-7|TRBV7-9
ASSTPGKTYEQY
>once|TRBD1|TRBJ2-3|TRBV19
ASSMTGSTDTQY
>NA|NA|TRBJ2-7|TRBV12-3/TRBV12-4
ASSRGQPYEQY